This record concerns one T cell receptor (beta chain) sequence. This entry is derived from a study of blood T cell repertoires in COVID-19. Study-level information: Samples taken during acute and convalescent COVID-19 were collected in the United States, Italy and Spain. T cells, B-cell-depleted T cells, or PBMCs supplied cDNA or gDNA.

The Seattle site enrolled patients during active infection and followed them longitudinally. The germline V gene has CDR1 MNHEY and CDR2 SMNVEV (reference sequence). This CDR3 contains 14 residues. V was shortened by 3 bases and J by 7 bases, with 12 bases between the two germline ends. Only in-frame clones appear in the TCRdb table, and some are missing; sequencing was by immunoSEQ multiplex PCR. Of approximately 61,000 clones in the sample, 65% to 90% were seen once. Source material: peripheral blood. This receptor was obtained from a man between 50 and 59 years old with COVID-19, enrolled during active disease. The chain recombines TRBV27 with TRBJ1-4; D may be TRBD1 (5 bases). The CDR3 nucleotides are TGTGCCAGCAGTTTCAAGGGGCTGGGTGAAAAACTGTTTTTT. This codes for CASSFKGLGEKLFF.